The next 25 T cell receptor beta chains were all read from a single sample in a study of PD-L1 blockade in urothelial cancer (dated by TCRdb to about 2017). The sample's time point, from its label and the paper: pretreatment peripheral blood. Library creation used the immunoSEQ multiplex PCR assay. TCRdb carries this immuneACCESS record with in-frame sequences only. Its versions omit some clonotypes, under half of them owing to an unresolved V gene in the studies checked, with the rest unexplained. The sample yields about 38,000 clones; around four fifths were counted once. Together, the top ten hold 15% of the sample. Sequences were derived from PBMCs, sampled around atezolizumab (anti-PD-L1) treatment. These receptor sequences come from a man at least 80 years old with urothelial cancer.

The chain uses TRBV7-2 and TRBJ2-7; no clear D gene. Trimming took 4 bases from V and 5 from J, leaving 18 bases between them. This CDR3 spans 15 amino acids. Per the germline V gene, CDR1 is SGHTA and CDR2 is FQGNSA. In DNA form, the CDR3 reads TGTGCCAGCAGCTCCAGACTGATCACGTCCCACGAGCAGTACTTC. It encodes CASSSRLITSHEQYF.

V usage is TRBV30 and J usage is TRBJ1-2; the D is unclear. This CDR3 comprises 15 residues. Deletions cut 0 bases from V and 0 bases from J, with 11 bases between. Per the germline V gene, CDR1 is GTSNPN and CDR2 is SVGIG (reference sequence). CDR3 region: CAWSVPGLPNYGYTF. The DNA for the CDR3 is TGTGCCTGGAGTGTACCAGGACTTCCTAACTATGGCTACACCTTC.

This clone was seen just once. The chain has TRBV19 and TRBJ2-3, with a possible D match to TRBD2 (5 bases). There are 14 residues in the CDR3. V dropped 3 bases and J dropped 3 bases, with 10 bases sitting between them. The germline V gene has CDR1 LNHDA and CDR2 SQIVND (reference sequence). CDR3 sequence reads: CASSIGRGTDTQYF. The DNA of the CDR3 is TGTGCCAGTAGTATTGGGAGAGGTACAGATACGCAGTATTTT.

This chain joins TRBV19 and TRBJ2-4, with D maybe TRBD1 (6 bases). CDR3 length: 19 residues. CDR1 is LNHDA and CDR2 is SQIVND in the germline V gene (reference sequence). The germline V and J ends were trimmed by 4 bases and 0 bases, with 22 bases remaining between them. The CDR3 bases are TGTGCCAGTAGTAAACTTCCTAAAGTGGACAGTTTAGCCAAAAACATTCAGTACTTC. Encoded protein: CASSKLPKVDSLAKNIQYF.

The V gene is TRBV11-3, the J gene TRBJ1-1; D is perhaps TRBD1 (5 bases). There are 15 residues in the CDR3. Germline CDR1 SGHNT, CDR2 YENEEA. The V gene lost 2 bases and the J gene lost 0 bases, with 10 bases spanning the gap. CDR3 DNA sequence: TGTGCCAGCAGCTTAAATGCAGGGCTGAACACTGAAGCTTTCTTT. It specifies CASSLNAGLNTEAFF.

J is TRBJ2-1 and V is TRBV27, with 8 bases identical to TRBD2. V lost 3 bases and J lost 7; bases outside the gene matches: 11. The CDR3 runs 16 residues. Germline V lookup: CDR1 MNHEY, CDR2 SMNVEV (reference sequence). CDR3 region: CASSLVAGGTLNEQFF. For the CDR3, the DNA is TGTGCCAGCAGTTTGGTCGCGGGAGGAACCCTTAATGAGCAGTTCTTC.

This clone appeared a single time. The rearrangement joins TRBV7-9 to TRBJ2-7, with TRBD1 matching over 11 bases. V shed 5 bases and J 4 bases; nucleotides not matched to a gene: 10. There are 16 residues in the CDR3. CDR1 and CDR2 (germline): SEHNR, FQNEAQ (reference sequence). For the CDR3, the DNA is TGTGCCAGCAGCCGCCAGGTGGGACAGGGGGTTTACGAGCAGTACTTC. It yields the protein CASSRQVGQGVYEQYF.

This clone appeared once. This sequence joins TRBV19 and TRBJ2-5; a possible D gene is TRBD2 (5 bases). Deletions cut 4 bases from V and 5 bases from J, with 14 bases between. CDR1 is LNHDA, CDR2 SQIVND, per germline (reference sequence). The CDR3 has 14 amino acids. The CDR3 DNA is TGTGCCAGTAGTACCCCGAGGGTTGGGGAGACCCAGTACTTC. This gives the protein CASSTPRVGETQYF.

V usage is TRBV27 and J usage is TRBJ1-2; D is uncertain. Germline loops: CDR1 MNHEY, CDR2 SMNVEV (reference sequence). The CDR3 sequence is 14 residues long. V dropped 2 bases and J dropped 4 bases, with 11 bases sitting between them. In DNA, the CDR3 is TGTGCCAGCAGTTTAGGCGGCATGCCCTATGGCTACACCTTC. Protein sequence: CASSLGGMPYGYTF.

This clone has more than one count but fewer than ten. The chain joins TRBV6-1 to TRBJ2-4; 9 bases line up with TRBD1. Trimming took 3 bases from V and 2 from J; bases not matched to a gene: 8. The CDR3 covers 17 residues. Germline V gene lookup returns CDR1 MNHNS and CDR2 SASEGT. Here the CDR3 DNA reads TGTGCCAGCAGTGACGGGACAGGGTTTGGAACCAAAAACATTCAGTACTTC. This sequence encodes CASSDGTGFGTKNIQYF.

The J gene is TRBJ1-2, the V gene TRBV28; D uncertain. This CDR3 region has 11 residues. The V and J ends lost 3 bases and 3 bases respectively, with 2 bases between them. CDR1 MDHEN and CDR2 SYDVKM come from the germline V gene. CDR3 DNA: TGTGCCAGCAGTTTCGACTATGGCTACACCTTC. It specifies CASSFDYGYTF.

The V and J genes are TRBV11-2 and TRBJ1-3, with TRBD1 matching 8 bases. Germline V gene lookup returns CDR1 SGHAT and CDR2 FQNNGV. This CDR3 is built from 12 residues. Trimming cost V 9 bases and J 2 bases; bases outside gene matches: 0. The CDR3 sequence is CARGQAGNTIYF. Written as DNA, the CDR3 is TGTGCCAGGGGACAGGCTGGAAACACCATATATTTT.

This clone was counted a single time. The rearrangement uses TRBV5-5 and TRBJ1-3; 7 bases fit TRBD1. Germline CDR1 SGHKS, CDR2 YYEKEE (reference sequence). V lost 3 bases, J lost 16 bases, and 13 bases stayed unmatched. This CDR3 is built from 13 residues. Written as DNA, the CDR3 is TGTGCCAGCAGCTGGGACCTGGGGACAGCGGCCTATTTT. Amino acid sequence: CASSWDLGTAAYF.

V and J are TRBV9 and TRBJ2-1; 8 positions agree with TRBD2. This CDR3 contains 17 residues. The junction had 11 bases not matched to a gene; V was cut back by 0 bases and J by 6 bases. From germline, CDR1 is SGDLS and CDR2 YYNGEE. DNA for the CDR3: TGTGCCAGCAGCGTAGGCGTTGGGACTAGGCCAAGCAATGAGCAGTTCTTC. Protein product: CASSVGVGTRPSNEQFF.

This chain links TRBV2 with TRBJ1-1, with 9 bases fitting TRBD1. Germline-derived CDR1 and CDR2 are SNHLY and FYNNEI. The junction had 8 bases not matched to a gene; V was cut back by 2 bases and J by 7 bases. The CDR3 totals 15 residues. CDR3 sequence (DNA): TGTGCCAGCAGTGAAAGTGGGACAGGGATATTTGAAGCTTTCTTT. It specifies CASSESGTGIFEAFF.

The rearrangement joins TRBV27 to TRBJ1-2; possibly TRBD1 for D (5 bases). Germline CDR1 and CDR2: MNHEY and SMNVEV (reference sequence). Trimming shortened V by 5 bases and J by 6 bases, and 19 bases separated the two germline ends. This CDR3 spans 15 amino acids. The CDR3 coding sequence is TGTGCCAGCAGTCGATCTATAACCACGGGGGATGGCTACACCTTC. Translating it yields CASSRSITTGDGYTF.

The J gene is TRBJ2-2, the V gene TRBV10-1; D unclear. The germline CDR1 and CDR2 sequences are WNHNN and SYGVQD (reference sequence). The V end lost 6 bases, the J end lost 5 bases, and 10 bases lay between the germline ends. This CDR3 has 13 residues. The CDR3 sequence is CASSFTLTGELFF. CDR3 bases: TGCGCCAGCAGCTTTACCCTAACCGGGGAGCTGTTTTTT.

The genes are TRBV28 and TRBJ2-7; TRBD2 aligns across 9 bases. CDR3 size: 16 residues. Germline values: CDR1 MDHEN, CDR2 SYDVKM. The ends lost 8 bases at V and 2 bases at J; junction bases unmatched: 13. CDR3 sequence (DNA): TGTGCCAGCCGAAGCGGGAGGCCCTTTGTACCCTACGAGCAGTACTTC. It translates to CASRSGRPFVPYEQYF.

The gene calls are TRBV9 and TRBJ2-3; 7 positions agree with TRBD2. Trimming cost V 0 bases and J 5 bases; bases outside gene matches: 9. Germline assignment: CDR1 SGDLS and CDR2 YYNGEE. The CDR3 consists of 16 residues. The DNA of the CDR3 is TGTGCCAGCAGCGTAGCCGGAGCGGGATATGTAGATACGCAGTATTTT. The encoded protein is CASSVAGAGYVDTQYF. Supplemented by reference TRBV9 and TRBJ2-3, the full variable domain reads DSGVTQTPKHLITATGQRVTLRCSPRSGDLSVYWYQQSLDQGLQFLIQYYNGEERAKGNILERFSAQQFPDLHSELNLSSLELGDSALYFCASSVAGAGYVDTQYFGPGTRLTVL.

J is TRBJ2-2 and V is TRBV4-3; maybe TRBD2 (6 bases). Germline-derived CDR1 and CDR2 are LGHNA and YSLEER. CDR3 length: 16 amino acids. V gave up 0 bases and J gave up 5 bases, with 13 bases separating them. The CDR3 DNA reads TGCGCCAGCAGCCAAGAAAGCGGGTTCGTGACCGGGGAGCTGTTTTTT. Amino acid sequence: CASSQESGFVTGELFF.

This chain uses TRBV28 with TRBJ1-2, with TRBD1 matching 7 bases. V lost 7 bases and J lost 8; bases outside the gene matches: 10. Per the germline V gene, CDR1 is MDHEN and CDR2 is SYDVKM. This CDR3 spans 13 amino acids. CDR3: CASTPDRIVGYTF. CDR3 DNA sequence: TGTGCCAGCACCCCGGACAGGATTGTCGGCTACACCTTC.

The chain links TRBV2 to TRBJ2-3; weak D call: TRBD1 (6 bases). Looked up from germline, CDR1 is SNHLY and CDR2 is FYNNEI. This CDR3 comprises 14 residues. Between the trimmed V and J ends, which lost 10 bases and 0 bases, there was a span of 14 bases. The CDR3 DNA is TGTGCCACCCAACAGGGAAAAAGCACAGATACGCAGTATTTT. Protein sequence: CATQQGKSTDTQYF.

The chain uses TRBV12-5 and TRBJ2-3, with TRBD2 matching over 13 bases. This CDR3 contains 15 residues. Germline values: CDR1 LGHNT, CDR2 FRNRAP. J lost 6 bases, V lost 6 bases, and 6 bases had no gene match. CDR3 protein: CASGPGTSGKDTQYF. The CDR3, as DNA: TGTGCTAGTGGCCCGGGGACTAGCGGGAAGGATACGCAGTATTTT.

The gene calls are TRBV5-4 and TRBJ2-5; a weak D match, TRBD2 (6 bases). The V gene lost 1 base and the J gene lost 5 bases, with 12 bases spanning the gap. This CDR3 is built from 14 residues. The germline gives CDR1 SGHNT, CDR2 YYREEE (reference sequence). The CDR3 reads CASSLILASETQYF. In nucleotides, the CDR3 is TGTGCCAGCAGCTTGATACTAGCATCGGAGACCCAGTACTTC.

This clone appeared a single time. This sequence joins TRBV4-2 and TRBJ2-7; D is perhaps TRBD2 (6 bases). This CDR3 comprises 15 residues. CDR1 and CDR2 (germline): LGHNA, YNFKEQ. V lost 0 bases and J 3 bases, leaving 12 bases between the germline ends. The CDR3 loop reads CASSQERVGGYEQYF. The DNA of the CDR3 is TGTGCCAGCAGCCAAGAAAGGGTCGGGGGCTACGAGCAGTACTTC.